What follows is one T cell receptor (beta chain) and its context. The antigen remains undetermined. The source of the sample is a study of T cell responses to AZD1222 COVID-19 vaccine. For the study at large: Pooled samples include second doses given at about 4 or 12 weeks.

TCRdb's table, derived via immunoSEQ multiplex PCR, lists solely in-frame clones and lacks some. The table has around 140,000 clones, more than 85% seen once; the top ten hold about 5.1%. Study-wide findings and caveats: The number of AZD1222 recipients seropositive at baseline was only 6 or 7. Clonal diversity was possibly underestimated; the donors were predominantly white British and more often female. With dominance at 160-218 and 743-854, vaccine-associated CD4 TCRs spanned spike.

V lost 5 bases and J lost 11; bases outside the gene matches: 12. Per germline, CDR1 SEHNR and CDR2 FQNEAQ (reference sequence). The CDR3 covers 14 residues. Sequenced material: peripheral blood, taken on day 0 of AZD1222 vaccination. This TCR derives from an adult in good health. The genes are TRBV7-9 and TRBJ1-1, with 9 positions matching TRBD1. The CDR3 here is CASSLQAGTGRAFF. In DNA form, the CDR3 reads TGTGCCAGCAGCCTCCAGGCCGGGACAGGGAGGGCTTTCTTT.